This TCR beta chain was retrieved from a study of OX40 agonist ivuxolimab in advanced cancers. Whole-study findings and limits: There were, on average, more expanded clones in CD8+ T cells than in CD4+. Clonal expansion was seen in CD4+ and CD8+ blood T cells by week 6 at 0.1 to 3.0 mg/kg.

Clones were read by immunoSEQ multiplex PCR, and TCRdb kept only the in-frame ones, dropping some. The table includes approximately 30,000 clones, about 90% detected once. This CDR3 region has 12 residues. Germline-derived CDR1 and CDR2 are LNHDA and SQIVND (reference sequence). Trimming cost V 5 bases and J 4 bases, with 5 bases left between them. Remarks on this clone: What it recognizes is unknown.

V gene TRBV19 combines with J gene TRBJ2-2, with D uncertain. This material consisted of CD4+ or CD8+ T cells sorted from blood, taken in a trial of the OX40 agonist ivuxolimab. The TCR was taken from an adult with an advanced solid tumor such as melanoma, head and neck, liver or kidney cancer. The CDR3 region is CASSHGTGELFF. The CDR3 coding sequence is TGTGCCAGTAGTCATGGCACCGGGGAGCTGTTTTTT.